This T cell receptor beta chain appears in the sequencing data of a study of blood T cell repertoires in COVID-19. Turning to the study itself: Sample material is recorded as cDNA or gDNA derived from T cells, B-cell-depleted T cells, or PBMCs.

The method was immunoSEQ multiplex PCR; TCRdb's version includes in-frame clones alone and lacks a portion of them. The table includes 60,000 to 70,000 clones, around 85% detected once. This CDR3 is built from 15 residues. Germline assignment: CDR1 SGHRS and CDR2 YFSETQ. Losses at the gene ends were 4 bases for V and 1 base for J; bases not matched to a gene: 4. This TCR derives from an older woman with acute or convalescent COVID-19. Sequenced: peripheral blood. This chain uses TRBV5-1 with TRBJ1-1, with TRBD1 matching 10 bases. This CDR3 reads CASSTRTGGNTEAFF. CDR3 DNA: TGCGCCAGCAGCACCCGGACAGGGGGGAACACTGAAGCTTTCTTT.